Listed below are T cell receptor beta chains from one sample, sequenced in a study of cytomegalovirus exposure and HLA in healthy donors. Sequencing used immunoSEQ multiplex PCR; TCRdb keeps in-frame clones, though not all of them. The sample has some 120,000 clones, more than 75% seen once. The material sequenced was PBMCs. These receptors were obtained from a man aged 25 to 40 in good health and CMV-seropositive. CDR3s include the opening cysteine and the closing phenylalanine or tryptophan. D genes are given only for firm matches. Part of the rows lack a size; the others show once, few, many or a class for expanded clones.

>TRBV6-5|-|TRBJ2-1|TRBD2
TGTGCCAGCAGCCCGAGCGGGAGACTTGAGCAGTTCTTC
CASSPSGRLEQFF
>TRBV7-2|-|TRBJ1-2|-
TGTGCCAGCAGCTTAGGTGGGGGGACGGGTGGCTACACCTTC
CASSLGGGTGGYTF
>TRBV9|-|TRBJ1-2|TRBD1
TGTGCCAGCAGCCCCAGGACAGGGAATAACTATGGCTACACCTTC
CASSPRTGNNYGYTF
>TRBV19|few|TRBJ2-7|-
TGTGCCAGTACCCTCAAGAAGGGGTCGTCCTACGAGCAGTACTTC
CASTLKKGSSYEQYF
>TRBV10-3|-|TRBJ2-3|-
TGTGCCATGGCAGGGCTCCAGGGCGGCACAGATACGCAGTATTTT
CAMAGLQGGTDTQYF
>TRBV6-5|-|TRBJ1-5|-
TGTGCCAGCAGACGGGGGGGGCCGAGGCAGCCCCAGCATTTT
CASRRGGPRQPQHF
>TRBV29-1|-|TRBJ2-7|-
TGCAGCGTTGTTGGACAGTACAGTTCCTACGAGCAGTACTTC
CSVVGQYSSYEQYF
>TRBV29-1|-|TRBJ2-3|-
TGCAGTGCCGCTCCCGTTCGGCTAGTAGATACGCAGTATTTT
CSAAPVRLVDTQYF
>TRBV27|-|TRBJ1-5|-
TGTGCCAGCAGGCCCCGAATCACAGGGAACCAGCCCCAGCATTTT
CASRPRITGNQPQHF
>TRBV15|-|TRBJ2-1|TRBD2
TGTGCCACCAGCATCTCTGGACTAGCCAATGAGCAGTTCTTC
CATSISGLANEQFF
>TRBV7-6|-|TRBJ2-1|-
TGTGCCAGCAGCTTACGCGGGGATGGGCAGTTCTTC
CASSLRGDGQFF
>TRBV29-1|-|TRBJ2-1|TRBD1
TGCAGCGTTGGGGTGACAGGGGCGGACAATGAGCAGTTCTTC
CSVGVTGADNEQFF
>TRBV14|-|TRBJ2-1|TRBD2
TGTGCCAGCAGCCTACGCTCTAGCGGGAGGGGGTCGGAGCAGTTCTTC
CASSLRSSGRGSEQFF
>TRBV27|-|TRBJ1-5|-
TGTGCCAGCAGGCCTACAGGGAATCAGCCCCAGCATTTT
CASRPTGNQPQHF
>TRBV6-5|-|TRBJ1-4|-
TGTGCCAGCACCCAACAGGGCGGCAGGCCCGGAAAACTGTTTTTT
CASTQQGGRPGKLFF
>TRBV29-1|-|TRBJ2-3|TRBD2
TGCAGCGGTATTGAGGGGACTAGCGTAGGTACGCAGTATTTT
CSGIEGTSVGTQYF
>TRBV6-1|-|TRBJ1-3|-
TGTGCCAGCAGGTCACAGGGTCGGTCTGGAAACACCATATATTTT
CASRSQGRSGNTIYF
>TRBV6-1|-|TRBJ1-5|TRBD1
TGTGCCAGCAGCTCCGGGACAGGACTTAATCAGCCCCAGCATTTT
CASSSGTGLNQPQHF
>TRBV28|-|TRBJ2-5|-
TGTGCCAGCAGTTCCCCCGTAGCGCTCCAAGAGACCCAGTACTTC
CASSSPVALQETQYF
>TRBV7-9|few|TRBJ2-2|-
TGTGCCAGCAGCCCCCGCGCCGCGGGGATGAACACCGGGGAGCTGTTTTTT
CASSPRAAGMNTGELFF
>TRBV9|-|TRBJ2-6|TRBD2
TGTGCCAGCAGCGTAGATCTAGCGGGAGGAATCGGCGGGGCCAACGTCCTGACTTTC
CASSVDLAGGIGGANVLTF
>TRBV9|-|TRBJ2-1|TRBD2
TGTGCCAGCAGCGTAGACGCGGGAGTGGGTGAGCAGTTCTTC
CASSVDAGVGEQFF
>TRBV7-2|-|TRBJ2-1|TRBD2
TGTGCCAGCAGCTCCCCCGGGACTAGCCTGTTCTTC
CASSSPGTSLFF
>TRBV5-1|-|TRBJ2-7|-
TGCGCCAGCAGCTCCCAGGGTACTAACGAGCAGTACTTC
CASSSQGTNEQYF
>TRBV5-1|-|TRBJ2-1|-
TGCGCCAGCAGCTTGATCGGGGGTTATGAGCAGTTCTTC
CASSLIGGYEQFF
>TRBV5-4|-|TRBJ2-3|TRBD2
TGTGCCAGCAGCTTGAAGGTGATGGGGGCGGGAGGAGCCGCAAATACGCAGTATTTT
CASSLKVMGAGGAANTQYF
>TRBV29-1|-|TRBJ2-6|-
TGCAGCGTTGAAGATCCGGTCCGAAGCTCTGGGGCCAACGTCCTGACTTTC
CSVEDPVRSSGANVLTF
>TRBV2|-|TRBJ1-5|TRBD1
TGTGCCAGCAGGACCCACAGGGGAGTAGGGCAGCCCCAGCATTTT
CASRTHRGVGQPQHF
>TRBV4-1|-|TRBJ2-7|TRBD1
TGCGCCAGCAGCCGGGTCGGGACAGGGCAAACATACTTC
CASSRVGTGQTYF